The present entry profiles one T cell receptor beta chain with its context. Its antigen remains undetermined. There are no base qualities to consult, and no much larger clone falls within one base. This record comes from a study of CD4 T cells in relation to SARS-CoV-2 and coronaviruses (dated by TCRdb to the early 2020s). Regarding the complete study: In the ViraFEST assay, PBMCs were grown with antigen for approximately ten days, and TCR beta CDR3s were then sequenced to identify antigen-specific clonal expansions. Patient-derived lymphoblastoid cell lines were used to map the HLA restriction of shared crossreactive spike epitopes. Expansion assays from other donors in the study were sequenced with a different, Illumina-based TCR-beta assay. At the level of individual TCR clonotypes, the study measured memory CD4+ T cell crossreactivity between SARS-CoV-2 spike protein and common cold coronavirus spike proteins. The negative reference condition was either a culture with an HIV-1 Nef peptide pool or a culture with no peptide. Samples from three pre-COVID donors and the naive versus memory experiments were sequenced with the Adaptive Biotechnologies TCR-sequencing kit; other data were Illumina-based. Study-level results and caveats: Because the crossreactivity analysis focused on spike protein, crossreactivity against other viral proteins was not assessed. Compared with monoreactive clones, crossreactive clones had significantly weaker SARS-CoV-2-driven expansion, a result consistent with antigenic imprinting. Pre-pandemic and post-infection samples were not both contributed by any donor, so tracing of the source of pre-existing responses was limited. The study was constrained by small numbers of patients and of tested TCRs. Memory CD4+ clonotypes crossrecognizing SARS-CoV-2 and at least one common cold coronavirus spike were found in 60% to 75% of donors.

V is shortened by 2 bases, J by 4 bases, and the region joining them spans 6 bases. The cysteine opens and the phenylalanine closes a CDR3 of 13 amino acids. Just the 39-base CDR3 DNA is kept, in frame starting at base 1. The germline V gene supplies CDR1 KGHDR and CDR2 SFDVKD. Receptor libraries were prepared by the immunoSEQ multiplex PCR assay. The authors' pipeline ran thus. Preprocessing removed nonproductive sequences and CDR3s not starting with C, not ending with F or W, or shorter than 7 amino acids. The MANAFEST web app identified antigen-specific clonotypes based on expansion compared with the reference and other culture wells. To be counted as positive, a clone had to show significant expansion compared with the reference culture, at an FDR below 0.05, in 2 of 3 replicate wells. To be called positive, a clone also had to show significant expansion compared with every other tandem well and an odds ratio greater than 5. Pairwise Levenshtein distance, computed with the stringdist R package after three terminal residues were trimmed from each end, was used as the measure of CDR3 homology. TCRdb retrieved this table from immuneACCESS and kept in-frame rearrangements only. Not all clones are present; in checked studies, unresolved V genes account for under half, and no reason is known for the remainder. That table is the source of V, J and clone size, and D and trimming were worked out from the DNA. The sample contains 15,000 to 25,000 clones, roughly four fifths of them found a single time. The top ten constitute 20% to 25% of the sample.

CD4+ T cells from unexposed donors were collected before the COVID-19 pandemic (2011-2018). After around eleven days of culture, CD4+ T cells were isolated with the EasySep CD4+ T cell isolation kit. As cell numbers permitted, CD4+ T cells from unexposed donors were tested for reactivity to SARS-CoV-2 S and N and to four common cold coronavirus spike pools. Each well held 1.5 million to 2.5 million PBMCs cultured in IMDM containing approximately 4.7% human AB serum and roughly 9.3 IU/ml IL-2. Half of the culture medium was replaced with fresh IL-2-containing medium on days 3 and 7. In general, triplicate replicate wells were used for every peptide culture condition. The leukapheresis product used for the unexposed donors was purchased from a commercial source. PBMCs were isolated from leukapheresis product or whole blood by Ficoll-Paque PLUS gradient centrifugation. PBMCs were either cryopreserved at -140 degrees C or used fresh in the expansion assay. The QIAamp Micro DNA Kit was used to extract genomic DNA from the CD4+ T cells.

The specimen sequenced was CD4+ T cells from PBMCs, cultured in vitro. The sequence links TRBV24-1 to TRBJ2-3; confidence is insufficient to name the D gene. This clonotype was sampled from a human donor in good health. CDR3 loop: CATSDSSADTQYF. Here is the DNA: TGTGCCACCAGTGATTCTTCCGCAGATACGCAGTATTTT.